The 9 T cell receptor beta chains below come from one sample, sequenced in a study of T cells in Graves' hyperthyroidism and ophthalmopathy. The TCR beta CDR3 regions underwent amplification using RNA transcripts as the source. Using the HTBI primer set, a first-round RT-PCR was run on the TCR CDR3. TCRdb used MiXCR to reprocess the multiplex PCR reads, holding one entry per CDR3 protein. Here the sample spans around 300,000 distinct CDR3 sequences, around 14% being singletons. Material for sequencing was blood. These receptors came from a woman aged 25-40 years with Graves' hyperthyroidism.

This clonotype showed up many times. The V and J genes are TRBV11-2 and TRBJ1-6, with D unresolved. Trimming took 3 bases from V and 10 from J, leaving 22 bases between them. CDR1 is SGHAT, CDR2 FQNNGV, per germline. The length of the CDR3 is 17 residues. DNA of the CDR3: TGTGCCAGCAGCTTGGCCCGGGCCCTCAGAGGGCAGTCACCCCTCCACTTT. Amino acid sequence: CASSLARALRGQSPLHF.

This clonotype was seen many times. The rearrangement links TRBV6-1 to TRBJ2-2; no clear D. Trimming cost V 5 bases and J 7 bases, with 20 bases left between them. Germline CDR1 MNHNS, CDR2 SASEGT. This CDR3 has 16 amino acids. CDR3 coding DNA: TGTGCCAGCAGTACAGACCCCCCCAGCTGGGGCGGGGAGCTGTTTTTT. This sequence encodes CASSTDPPSWGGELFF.

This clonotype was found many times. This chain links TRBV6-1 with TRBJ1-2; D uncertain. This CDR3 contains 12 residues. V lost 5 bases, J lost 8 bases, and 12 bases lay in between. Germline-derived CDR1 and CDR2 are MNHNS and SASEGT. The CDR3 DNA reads TGTGCCAGCAGTTATAACGATAACGGCTACACCTTC. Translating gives CASSYNDNGYTF.

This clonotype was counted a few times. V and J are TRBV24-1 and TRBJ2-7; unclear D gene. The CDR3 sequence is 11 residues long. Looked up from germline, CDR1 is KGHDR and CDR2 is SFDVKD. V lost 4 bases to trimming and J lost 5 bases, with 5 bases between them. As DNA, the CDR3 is TGTGCCACCAGTGAGCGGAACGAGCAGTACTTC. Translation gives CATSERNEQYF.

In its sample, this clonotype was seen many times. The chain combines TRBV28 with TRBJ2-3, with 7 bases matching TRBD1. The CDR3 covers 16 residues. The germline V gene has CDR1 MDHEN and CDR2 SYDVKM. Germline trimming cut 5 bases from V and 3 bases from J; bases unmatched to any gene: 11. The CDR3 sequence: CASSEGQVFLTDTQYF. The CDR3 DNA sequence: TGTGCCAGCAGTGAAGGACAGGTTTTTCTGACAGATACGCAGTATTTT.

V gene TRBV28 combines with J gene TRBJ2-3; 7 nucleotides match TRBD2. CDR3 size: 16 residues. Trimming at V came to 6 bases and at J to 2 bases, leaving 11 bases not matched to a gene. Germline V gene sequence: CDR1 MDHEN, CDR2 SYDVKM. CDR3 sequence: CASSYELATLTDTQYF. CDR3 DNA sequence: TGTGCCAGCAGCTACGAACTAGCGACCCTCACAGATACGCAGTATTTT.

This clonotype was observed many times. CDR3 region: CASSVGRGEKLFF. For the CDR3, the DNA is TGTGCCAGCAGCGTAGGAAGGGGTGAAAAACTGTTTTTT. V usage is TRBV9 and J usage is TRBJ1-4; weak D call: TRBD1 (5 bases). Germline CDR1 is SGDLS and CDR2 is YYNGEE. The CDR3 runs to 13 residues. The V gene lost 0 bases and the J gene lost 7 bases, with 7 bases spanning the gap.

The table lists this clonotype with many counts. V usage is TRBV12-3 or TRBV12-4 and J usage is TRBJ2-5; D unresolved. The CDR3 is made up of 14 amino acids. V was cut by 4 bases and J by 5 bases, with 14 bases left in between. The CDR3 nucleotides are TGTGCCAGCAGTTGGGTTTGGGGATGGGAGACCCAGTACTTC. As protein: CASSWVWGWETQYF.

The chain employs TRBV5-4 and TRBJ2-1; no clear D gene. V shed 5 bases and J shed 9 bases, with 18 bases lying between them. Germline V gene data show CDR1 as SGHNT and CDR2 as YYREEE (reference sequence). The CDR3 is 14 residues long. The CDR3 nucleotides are TGTGCCAGCAGAGAGACTCGGGCCAGACCTGAGCAGTTCTTC. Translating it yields CASRETRARPEQFF. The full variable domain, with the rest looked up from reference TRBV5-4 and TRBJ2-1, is ETGVTQSPTHLIKTRGQQVTLRCSSQSGHNTVSWYQQALGQGPQFIFQYYREEENGRGNFPPRFSGLQFPNYSSELNVNALELDDSALYLCASRETRARPEQFFGPGTRLTVL.